This TCR beta chain was recorded in a study of PD-1 blockade in classical Hodgkin lymphoma. The wider study: Treatment was intravenous nivolumab, 3 mg/kg every 2 weeks, until progression.

Overall study results and limits: Baseline diversity was lower in partial responders and progressors than complete responders. A significant rise in TCR diversity was seen by C4D1 for CD4+ cells but not for CD8+ cells.

Stated time point: cycle 4 day 1 (C4D1), after 5 to 7 weeks of nivolumab. With no exception, relapse followed autologous stem cell transplantation in all patients, and brentuximab vedotin exposure varied. Produced via immunoSEQ multiplex PCR; TCRdb's table is partial and in-frame only. The sample lists roughly 39,000 clones, 75% to 85% occurring once. Trimming stripped 6 bases from V and 1 base from J, with 15 bases between. The CDR3 spans 15 residues. The germline V gene has CDR1 SGHNT and CDR2 YYREEE (reference sequence). Points on this clone: The antigen remains unidentified.

The sample in question was peripheral blood mononuclear cells (PBMCs), obtained before the fourth cycle of nivolumab. The TCR comes from a human donor with classical Hodgkin lymphoma. The V call is TRBV5-4, the J call TRBJ2-3; D is unresolved. The CDR3 DNA reads TGTGCCAGCACCGAAGAGATGGACCGCACAGATACGCAGTATTTT. It translates to CASTEEMDRTDTQYF.